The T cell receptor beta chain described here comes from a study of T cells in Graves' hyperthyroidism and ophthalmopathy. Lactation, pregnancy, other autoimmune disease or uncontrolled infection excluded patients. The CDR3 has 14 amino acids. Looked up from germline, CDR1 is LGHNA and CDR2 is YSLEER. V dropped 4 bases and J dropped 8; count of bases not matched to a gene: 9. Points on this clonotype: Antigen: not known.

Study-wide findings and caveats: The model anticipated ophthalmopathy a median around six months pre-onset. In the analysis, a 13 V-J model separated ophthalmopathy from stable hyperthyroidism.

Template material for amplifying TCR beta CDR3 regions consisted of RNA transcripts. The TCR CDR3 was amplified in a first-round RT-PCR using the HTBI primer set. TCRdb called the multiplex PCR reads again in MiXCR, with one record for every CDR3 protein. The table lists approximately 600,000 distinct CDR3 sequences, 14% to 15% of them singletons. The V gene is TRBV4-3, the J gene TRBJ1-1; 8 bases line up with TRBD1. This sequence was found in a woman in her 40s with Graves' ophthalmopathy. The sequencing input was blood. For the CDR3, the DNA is TGCGCCAGCAGCCCCGAATCAGGGGGCAGCGAAGCTTTCTTT. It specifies CASSPESGGSEAFF.